This T cell receptor (beta chain) stems from a study of naive and memory T cell subsets. This clonotype was seen a few times. Two oligonucleotides, mixed equimolar, formed the beta constant-region primer covering TRBC1 and TRBC2. The ligated cDNA underwent four PCR rounds using SP2 and nested alpha and beta constant-region primers. In TCRdb, the UMI-ligation and nested PCR reads were re-called with MiXCR into one record per CDR3 protein. The sample includes 120,000 or so distinct CDR3 sequences, roughly 32% of them seen just once. V lost 4 bases to trimming and J lost 4 bases, with 12 bases between them. Per germline, CDR1 KGHDR and CDR2 SFDVKD. This CDR3 region has 14 residues.

Sequenced material: central memory CD4+ T cells from blood. The chain recombines TRBV24-1 with TRBJ1-2; no reliable D call. The sequence came from a human donor in good health. The chain's CDR3 is CATSEKTTAYGYTF. CDR3 nucleotide sequence: TGTGCCACCAGTGAGAAGACAACAGCCTATGGCTACACCTTC.